The T cell receptor beta chain under discussion was sequenced for a study of chemoradiotherapy in HPV16-positive cancers. Study as a whole: Candidate HPV-specific T-cell clones and common TCR motifs came from functional assays in a couple of HPV16-positive patients.

The V and J ends lost 5 bases and 6 bases respectively, with 20 bases between them. Germline values: CDR1 SGHRS, CDR2 YFSETQ. CDR3 length equals 16 residues. Repertoires were generated with immunoSEQ multiplex PCR, while TCRdb's copy carries only in-frame clones and drops some. The data contain 25,000 to 35,000 clones, around 93% of them singletons. The input for sequencing was blood, taken from a patient who underwent chemoradiotherapy. The sequence came from a human donor with HPV-associated anogenital cancer. The chain couples TRBV5-1 to TRBJ2-2; D may be TRBD2 (6 bases). The CDR3 region is CASRSTGTPIPGELFF. CDR3 bases: TGCGCCAGCAGATCGACCGGGACTCCCATTCCCGGGGAGCTGTTTTTT.